This TCR beta chain originates from a study of blood T cell repertoires in COVID-19. Across the whole study: Samples representing acute and convalescent COVID-19 were sourced from the United States, Italy and Spain. In each case, the material was cDNA or gDNA derived from T cells, B-cell-depleted T cells, or PBMCs.

Original processing notes: Reference gene primer amplification in the assay estimated nucleated cell counts. TCRdb keeps only in-frame clones here, not all; method: immunoSEQ multiplex PCR. V and J calls and clone size are copied from that table; D and trimming were computed from the DNA. The table includes about 150,000 clones, 80% detected once. The CDR3 extends over 14 amino acids. The V and J ends lost 8 bases and 4 bases, in that order; junction bases with no gene match: 6. Germline CDR1 is SNHLY and CDR2 is FYNNEI. The genes are TRBV2 and TRBJ2-2; TRBD2 agrees at 8 bases. The TCR originated in a man between 60 and 75 years old with acute or convalescent COVID-19. Sequencing was carried out using peripheral blood. The CDR3 loop reads CASAGGHSTGELFF. As DNA, the CDR3 is TGTGCCAGCGCGGGAGGACACAGCACCGGGGAGCTGTTTTTT.